This TCR beta chain was identified in a study of blood T cell repertoires in COVID-19. For the study at large: Donors in the United States, Italy and Spain gave samples during acute or convalescent COVID-19.

This CDR3 has 14 residues. V lost 0 bases to trimming and J lost 4 bases; unmatched junction nucleotides: 2. From germline, CDR1 is SGHTS and CDR2 YDEGEE. Authors' methods: How many nucleated cells were present was estimated from reference gene primer amplification. The table came from immunoSEQ multiplex PCR; TCRdb's copy has only in-frame clones and leaves some out. That table gives V, J and clone size, and the DNA gave D and trimming. The sample records some 320,000 clones, roughly nine tenths being singletons. The J gene is TRBJ1-2, the V gene TRBV5-8; the match to TRBD1 covers 8 bases. The TCR comes from a woman aged 45-60 years who had been exposed to COVID-19. Sequenced material: PBMCs or T cells enriched from blood (not recorded which). The DNA for the CDR3 is TGTGCCAGCAGCTTGGGCGGGACAGGCTATGGCTACACCTTC. Encoded protein: CASSLGGTGYGYTF.